One T cell receptor beta chain is described in this entry. This clonotype has ten or more counts. Its antigen target is currently unknown. The record has no base qualities; no much larger clone is one base away. Compared with germline, V lacks 1 base and J lacks 4 bases; bases without a gene match: 5. The germline V gene (reference sequence) supplies CDR1 LGHDT and CDR2 YNNKEL. From the cysteine through the phenylalanine, the CDR3 covers 17 amino acids. The read is trimmed to its CDR3 DNA, 51 bases read in frame from base 1. The data were taken from a study of neurological immune-mediated disorders (dated by TCRdb to between 2018 and 2021). Looking at the study overall: The study compared peripheral blood TCR-beta repertoires of HTLV-I-associated myelopathy (HAM/TSP) patients, multiple sclerosis patients and healthy controls using UMI-based sequencing. Alongside PBMC samples, the set of about 100 TCR-beta libraries contained longitudinal samples, technical triplicates, and paired CD4+ and CD8+ T-cell subsets that had been sorted. The cohort included approximately 68 subjects: some 14 with HAM/TSP, approximately 35 with multiple sclerosis, and around 20 healthy controls.

cDNA was synthesized by template-switch 5'RACE using a primer carrying a 10-nucleotide random unique molecular identifier by which each TCR transcript was tagged. Every sequencing run covered 15-18 subjects and yielded more than 180 million TCR-beta sequences. Total RNA was extracted with the RNeasy kit. Using the KAPA Real-time Library Amplification kit, TCR-beta VDJ regions were amplified with primers for the TCR constant region and the 5'RACE anchor. A first PCR added sample indexes and Illumina adaptors, after which a second PCR increased the library yield. After Ampure bead purification, the roughly 650 bp TCR product was size-selected on a 2% E-gel SizeSelection system. Library quality was checked on a Bioanalyzer, concentration was measured with Qubit, and libraries were quantified with the Kapa Library Quantification kit before pooling. Paired-end 2 x 150 bp sequencing of the libraries was performed on an Illumina HiSeq 2500. To increase sequence diversity, about 25-31% phiX was spiked into each library pool. The paper's processing steps were these. Quality-filtered reads were processed with the UMI-based MiGEC pipeline, which removed over 75% of raw TCR sequences during error correction. IMGT germline references were used for alignment of VDJ genes, and clonotypes were defined by a unique CDR3 amino acid sequence together with V-J genes. Clonal expansion, Shannon diversity and CDR3 relatedness (CalcPairwiseDistances, ClusterSamples) were evaluated with VDJtools, and phylogenetic trees were built with CLCbio workbench. Expanded clones were defined as having at least 8 unique UMIs, based on coefficient-of-variation modelling across technical triplicates. TCRdb applied fastp at Q25 and MiXCR to the public reads, then kept only in-frame beta chains. CDR3 protein sequences are deduplicated, and each keeps its most common genes and DNA. The V and J calls and clone size are TCRdb's, not the authors'. The sample table records more than 70,000 distinct CDR3 sequences; over 9% of these occur just once. About 1.8% of the sample is held by the ten biggest clonotypes.

Here is what the overall study found, with its caveats: Across subjects, expanded clones never shared an identical CDR3 amino acid sequence, which suggests that the TCR-beta repertoires in every group were private. TCR clonal expansion was highest in HAM/TSP patients and lowest in MS patients, with MS patients falling below even healthy controls.

The healthy controls were volunteers from blood banks in Maryland, USA. Unsorted PBMC libraries were generated from 2 million PBMCs stored in RNAlater at -80 °C until RNA extraction. PBMCs were separated from peripheral blood using Ficoll-Hypaque density gradient centrifugation and then cryopreserved in liquid nitrogen. The sequence joins TRBV3-1 to TRBJ2-1; TRBD2 fits 12 bases in the junction. The clonotype originates from a middle-aged man in good health. Specimen: PBMCs. The encoded CDR3 is CASSQVGLAGGYNEQFF. The sequence in DNA is TGTGCCAGCAGCCAAGTAGGGCTAGCGGGAGGGTACAATGAGCAGTTCTTC.